This T cell receptor beta chain is drawn from a study of cytomegalovirus exposure and HLA in healthy donors. Study as a whole: An earlier analysis found fewer than 120 million unique TCR beta sequences from 150 million to 200 million T cells. The study, taken as a whole, reports: TRBV6-2, TRBV6-3 and other indistinguishable V segments were excluded. Later analysis revealed greater clonal expansion in HLA-associated TCR beta chains than in equally common others. Accurate predictions that matched the HLA-A and HLA-B alleles of most subjects were reportedly made from TCR beta sequences.

This PCR relied on a set of 60 Vbeta primers and 13 Jbeta primers. The assay was immunoSEQ multiplex PCR, and TCRdb's table has in-frame clones only and misses some. Of about 40,000 clones detected, almost 70% appear once; the ten largest clones hold around 4%. With respect to this clone: Its antigen is undetermined.

Losses at the gene ends were 2 bases for V and 2 bases for J; bases not matched to a gene: 3. The CDR3 loop spans 14 amino acids. Germline V lookup: CDR1 GTSNPN, CDR2 SVGIG (reference sequence). This clonotype originated in a man aged 35 to 55 in good health and CMV-seronegative. V gene TRBV30 combines with J gene TRBJ1-3, with 7 bases matching TRBD1. The sample consisted of PBMCs. The CDR3 DNA reads TGTGCCTGGAGTTCCGGGACAGCTGGAAACACCATATATTTT. Translating it yields CAWSSGTAGNTIYF.